Below, 9 T cell receptor beta chains from the same sample are listed, as sequenced in a study of T cell clones after liver transplantation. Using immunoSEQ multiplex PCR, the repertoire was profiled, and TCRdb retains in-frame clones only, with some absent. The sample records 5,000 to 6,500 clones, 80% being singletons. The sample was CD8+ T cells from blood, taken around 42 months after liver transplant. The source of these receptors is a human patient who received a liver transplant. Some T cells may have originated in the graft donor.

This sequence joins TRBV11-2 and TRBJ1-2; D is uncertain. CDR3 length equals 16 residues. Germline CDR1 reads SGHAT; CDR2 reads FQNNGV. V lost 5 bases to trimming and J lost 5 bases, with 21 bases between them. CDR3 amino acids: CASSPGDTLVHYGYTF. The DNA of the CDR3 is TGTGCCAGCAGCCCTGGTGACACCTTAGTCCATTATGGCTACACCTTC.

The chain has TRBV27 and TRBJ2-1; either TRBD1 or TRBD2 may supply D (5 bases each). This CDR3 spans 13 amino acids. Germline assignment: CDR1 MNHEY and CDR2 SMNVEV (reference sequence). Trimming took 0 bases from V and 9 from J, leaving 9 bases between them. CDR3 sequence: CASSLSGDPEQFF. The DNA of the CDR3 is TGTGCCAGCAGTTTATCAGGGGACCCTGAGCAGTTCTTC.

DNA of the CDR3: TGTGCCAGCAGCTTACGTATGGGGACAGGGGGCGACGAGCAGTACTTC. This codes for CASSLRMGTGGDEQYF. The chain recombines TRBV7-6 with TRBJ2-7, with 12 bases identical to TRBD1. The junction had 7 bases not matched to a gene; V was cut back by 2 bases and J by 5 bases. Germline V gene lookup returns CDR1 SGHVS and CDR2 FNYEAQ. This CDR3 comprises 16 residues.

This chain links TRBV27 with TRBJ2-7, with 7 bases fitting TRBD1. Losses at the gene ends were 0 bases for V and 5 bases for J; bases not matched to a gene: 4. This CDR3 is 14 amino acids long. The germline gives CDR1 MNHEY, CDR2 SMNVEV (reference sequence). The CDR3 sequence: CASSLSGGWDEQYF. Here the CDR3 DNA reads TGTGCCAGCAGTTTATCAGGGGGCTGGGACGAGCAGTACTTC.

This chain joins TRBV10-3 and TRBJ2-6, with unresolved D. The V end was cut by 7 bases, the J end by 0 bases, with 10 bases between. CDR1 is ENHRY and CDR2 is SYGVKD in the germline V gene. The CDR3 is made up of 15 amino acids. The CDR3 DNA reads as TGTGCCATCACCGACCCCAGCTCTGGGGCCAACGTCCTGACTTTC. Amino acids: CAITDPSSGANVLTF.

The gene calls are TRBV19 and TRBJ2-1, with unresolved D. The V end lost 4 bases, the J end lost 2 bases, and 12 bases lay between the germline ends. This CDR3 is built from 15 residues. Germline V gene lookup returns CDR1 LNHDA and CDR2 SQIVND (reference sequence). CDR3 amino acids: CASSTPRLPYNEQFF. The CDR3 region has the DNA TGTGCCAGTAGTACCCCCCGCCTACCCTACAATGAGCAGTTCTTC.

The J gene is TRBJ2-2, the V gene TRBV14, with 10 bases identical to TRBD2. Unmatched junction bases numbered 7, after V lost 6 bases and J lost 6 bases. In germline, CDR1 is SGHDN, CDR2 FVKESK. The CDR3 totals 15 residues. The CDR3 here is CASRTTSGMPGELFF. CDR3 nucleotide sequence: TGTGCCAGCAGGACAACTAGCGGGATGCCCGGGGAGCTGTTTTTT.

The V and J genes are TRBV4-1 and TRBJ2-7; 7 bases agree with TRBD2. Germline assignment: CDR1 MGHRA and CDR2 YSYEKL. V trimming: 0 bases; J trimming: 4 bases; junction bases outside the gene matches: 6. The CDR3 contains 15 residues. As DNA, the CDR3 is TGCGCCAGCAGCCAAGAAACAGCGGGAAGGTACGAGCAGTACTTC. Translated: CASSQETAGRYEQYF.

V and J are TRBV6-1 and TRBJ2-1; D possibly matches TRBD1 or TRBD2 (5 bases each). The CDR3 is 14 amino acids. Germline loops: CDR1 MNHNS, CDR2 SASEGT. Trimming pared 11 bases from V and 8 bases from J, leaving 22 bases between. The CDR3 spells CALGPRTPRDEQFF. CDR3 DNA: TGTGCCTTGGGGCCAAGGACTCCCCGCGATGAGCAGTTCTTC.